One TCR beta chain is described in this entry. The antigen is undetermined. Germline loops: CDR1 SGHRS, CDR2 YFSETQ. The CDR3 loop spans 13 amino acids. V was shortened by 0 bases and J by 6 bases, with 6 bases between the two germline ends. These data belong to a study of shared clonotypes between healthy human individuals. General study results and limits: Naive CD4 clonotypes were shared across a handful of donors at approximately 5.3%. Among the subsets, naive ones generally showed larger estimated richness than memory ones.

A deep-level run was used for the assay. Some clones are missing from TCRdb's copy, which holds only in-frame ones; the method was immunoSEQ multiplex PCR. The table records some 1.1 million clones, 77% of them present only once. The sequenced sample was memory CD4+ T cells from PBMCs. Subset here: CD45RA-negative fraction. The chain has TRBV5-1 and TRBJ2-2; D remains unclear. This sequence was found in a man aged 18 to 29 in good health. Some clones in this sample may be carry-over from other donors' samples. The CDR3 reads CASSLGISGELFF. The CDR3 nucleotides are TGCGCCAGCAGCTTGGGTATTTCCGGGGAGCTGTTTTTT.